This TCR beta chain was recovered during a study of cytomegalovirus exposure and HLA in healthy donors. In the study overall: The 120 validation repertoires used the same platform as the roughly 670 first-cohort repertoires (as reported by a later analysis). The study, taken as a whole, reports: Researchers counted roughly 150 TCR beta chains as cytomegalovirus-associated. Clusters of TCRs from the first cohort tended to co-occur in the 130 or so validation repertoires (as a later analysis found).

The donors were members of the validation cohort, which comprised more than 90 subjects and was separate from the first cohort of 730 or so subjects. As concerns this clone: Its antigen remains unidentified.

This table comes from immunoSEQ multiplex PCR, and its TCRdb copy is limited to in-frame clones, with some not included. The table has some 45,000 clones, roughly 90% seen once. The V gene's germline CDR1 is MNHEY and CDR2 SVGAGI. The V end lost 4 bases, the J end lost 5 bases, and 12 bases lay between the germline ends. This CDR3 is 15 amino acids long. This chain connects TRBV6-5 to TRBJ1-6, with D possibly matching TRBD1 (6 bases). The specimen sequenced was PBMCs. The receptor comes from a man aged 18 to 29 in good health and CMV-seronegative. In nucleotides, the CDR3 is TGTGCCAGCAGTTTACAGGGAGCTAATAATTCACCCCTCCACTTT. Its protein is CASSLQGANNSPLHF.